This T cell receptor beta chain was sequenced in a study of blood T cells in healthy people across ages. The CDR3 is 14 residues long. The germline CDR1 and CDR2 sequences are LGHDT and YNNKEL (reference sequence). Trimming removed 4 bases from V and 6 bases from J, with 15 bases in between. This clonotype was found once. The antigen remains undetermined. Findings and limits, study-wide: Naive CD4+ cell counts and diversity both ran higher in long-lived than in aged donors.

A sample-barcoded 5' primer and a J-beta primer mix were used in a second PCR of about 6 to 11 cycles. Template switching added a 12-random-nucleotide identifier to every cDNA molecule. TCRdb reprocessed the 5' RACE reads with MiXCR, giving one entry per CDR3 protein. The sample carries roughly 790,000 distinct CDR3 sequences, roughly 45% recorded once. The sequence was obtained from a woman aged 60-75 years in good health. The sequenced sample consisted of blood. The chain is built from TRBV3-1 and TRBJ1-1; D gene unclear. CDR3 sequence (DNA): TGTGCCAGCAGCCCCCCTTTAGGGAGGGCTGAAGCTTTCTTT. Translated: CASSPPLGRAEAFF.